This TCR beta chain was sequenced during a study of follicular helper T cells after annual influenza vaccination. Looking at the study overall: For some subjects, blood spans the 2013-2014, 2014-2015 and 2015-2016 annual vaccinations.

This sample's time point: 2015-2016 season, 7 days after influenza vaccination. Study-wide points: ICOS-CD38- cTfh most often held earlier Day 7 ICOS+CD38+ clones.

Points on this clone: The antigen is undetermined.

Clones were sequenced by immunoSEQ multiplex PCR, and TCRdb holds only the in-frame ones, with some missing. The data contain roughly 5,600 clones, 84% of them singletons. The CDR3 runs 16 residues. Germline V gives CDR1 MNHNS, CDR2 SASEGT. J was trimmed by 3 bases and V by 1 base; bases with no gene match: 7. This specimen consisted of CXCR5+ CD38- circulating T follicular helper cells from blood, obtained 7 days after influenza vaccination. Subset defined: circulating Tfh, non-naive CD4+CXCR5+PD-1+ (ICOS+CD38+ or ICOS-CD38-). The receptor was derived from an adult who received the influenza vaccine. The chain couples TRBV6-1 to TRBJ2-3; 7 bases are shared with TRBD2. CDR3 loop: CASSEVGGSLTDTQYF. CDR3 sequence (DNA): TGTGCCAGCAGTGAAGTAGGCGGGAGCCTGACAGATACGCAGTATTTT.